This T cell receptor beta chain was recorded in a study of blood T cell repertoires in COVID-19. Study information: Sources were T cells, B-cell-depleted T cells, or PBMCs; the material itself was cDNA or gDNA.

The table lists this clone with a count of one. The protocol was immunoSEQ multiplex PCR, while the TCRdb copy is restricted to in-frame clones and leaves out a portion. The sample consists of some 260,000 clones, over 75% of them appearing once. V gave up 5 bases and J gave up 6 bases, with 13 bases separating them. Germline values: CDR1 SGHTA, CDR2 FQGTGA. This CDR3 contains 14 residues. Sequencing used peripheral blood. The receptor comes from a woman aged 70-85 years with COVID-19, enrolled during active disease. The rearrangement joins TRBV7-3 to TRBJ2-2; D ambiguous. The CDR3 here is CASSAMTAAGELFF. The CDR3 DNA sequence: TGTGCCAGCAGCGCGATGACGGCGGCCGGGGAGCTGTTTTTT.